These 3 T cell receptor beta chains were sequenced from one sample in a study of cytomegalovirus exposure and HLA in healthy donors. PCR used 60 Vbeta primers and 13 Jbeta primers. Sequencing was performed with immunoSEQ multiplex PCR; in TCRdb, only in-frame clones are kept and a portion is missing. The table lists approximately 100,000 clones, 60% to 85% of them singletons, with roughly 2.5% in the top ten. The sequenced material came from PBMCs. These receptors originate from a female donor in good health and CMV-seronegative.

This chain uses TRBV6-1 with TRBJ2-3; D is perhaps TRBD2 (6 bases). CDR3 length equals 14 residues. CDR1 MNHNS and CDR2 SASEGT come from the germline V gene. V lost 6 bases to trimming and J lost 2 bases, with 12 bases between them. CDR3: CASSRDWNTDTQYF. The CDR3 DNA sequence: TGTGCCAGCAGCCGGGACTGGAACACAGATACGCAGTATTTT.

This sequence joins TRBV5-4 and TRBJ2-2, with TRBD2 identical over 8 bases. This CDR3 comprises 17 residues. Looked up from germline, CDR1 is SGHNT and CDR2 is YYREEE (reference sequence). V lost 1 base, J lost 1 base, and 6 bases stayed unmatched. The DNA of the CDR3 is TGTGCCAGCAGCTTGCGGGGGGGCAGGCAGAACACCGGGGAGCTGTTTTTT. Amino acids: CASSLRGGRQNTGELFF.

The J gene is TRBJ1-1, the V gene TRBV5-4, with 8 bases fitting TRBD1. Trimming cost V 3 bases and J 5 bases; bases outside gene matches: 6. Germline lookup yields CDR1 SGHNT and CDR2 YYREEE (reference sequence). This CDR3 is 14 amino acids long. Here the CDR3 DNA reads TGTGCCAGCAGCTCCCCCCGGGACAGGACTGAAGCTTTCTTT. As protein: CASSSPRDRTEAFF. The variable domain in full, with the rest retrieved from reference TRBV5-4 and TRBJ1-1, is ETGVTQSPTHLIKTRGQQVTLRCSSQSGHNTVSWYQQALGQGPQFIFQYYREEENGRGNFPPRFSGLQFPNYSSELNVNALELDDSALYLCASSSPRDRTEAFFGQGTRLTVV.